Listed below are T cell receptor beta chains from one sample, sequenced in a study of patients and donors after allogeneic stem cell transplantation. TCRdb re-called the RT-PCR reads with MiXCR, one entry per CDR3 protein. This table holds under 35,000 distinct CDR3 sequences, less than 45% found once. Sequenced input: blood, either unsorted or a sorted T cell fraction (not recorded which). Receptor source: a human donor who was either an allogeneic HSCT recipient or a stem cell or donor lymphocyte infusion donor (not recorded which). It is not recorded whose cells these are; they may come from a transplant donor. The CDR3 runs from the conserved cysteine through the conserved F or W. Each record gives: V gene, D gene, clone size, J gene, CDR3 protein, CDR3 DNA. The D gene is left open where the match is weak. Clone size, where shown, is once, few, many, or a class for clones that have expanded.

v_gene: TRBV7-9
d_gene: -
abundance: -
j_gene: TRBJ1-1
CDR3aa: CASSSGNVNTEAFF
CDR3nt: TGTGCCAGCAGCAGCGGAAATGTGAACACTGAAGCTTTCTTT

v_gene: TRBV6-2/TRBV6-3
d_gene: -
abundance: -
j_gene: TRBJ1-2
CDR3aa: CASSLDPYGYTF
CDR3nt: TGTGCCAGCAGCCTAGACCCTTATGGCTACACCTTC

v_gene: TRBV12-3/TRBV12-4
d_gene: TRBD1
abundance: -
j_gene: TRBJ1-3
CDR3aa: CASSRTGGNTIYF
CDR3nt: TGTGCCAGCAGCCGGACAGGTGGAAACACCATATATTTT

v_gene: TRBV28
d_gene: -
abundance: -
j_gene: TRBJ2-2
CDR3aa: CASRTSNGELFF
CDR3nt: TGTGCCAGCAGAACTAGTAACGGGGAGCTGTTTTTT

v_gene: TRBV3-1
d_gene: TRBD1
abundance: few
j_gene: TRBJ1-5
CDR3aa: CASRGQGRHGNQPQHF
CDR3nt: TGTGCCAGCAGAGGACAGGGGCGCCATGGCAATCAGCCCCAGCATTTT

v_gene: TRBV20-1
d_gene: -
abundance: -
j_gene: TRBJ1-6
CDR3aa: CSARVAAEITLHF
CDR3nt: TGCAGTGCTAGAGTTGCAGCCGAAATCACCCTCCACTTT

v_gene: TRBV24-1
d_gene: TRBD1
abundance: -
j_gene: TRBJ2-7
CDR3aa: CATSDRQGAAYEQYF
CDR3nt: TGTGCCACCAGTGATAGACAGGGGGCAGCCTACGAGCAGTACTTC

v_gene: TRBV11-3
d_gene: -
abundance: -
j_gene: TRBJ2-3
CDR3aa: CASSLRGERLADTQYF
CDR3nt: TGTGCCAGCAGCTTACGGGGAGAACGACTAGCAGATACGCAGTATTTT

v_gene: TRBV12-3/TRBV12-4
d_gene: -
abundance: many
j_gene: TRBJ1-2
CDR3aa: CASTALGDINYGYTF
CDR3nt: TGTGCCAGCACCGCTCTCGGGGACATCAACTATGGCTACACCTTC

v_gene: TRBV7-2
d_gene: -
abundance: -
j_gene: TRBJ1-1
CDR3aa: CASSLPFF
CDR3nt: TGTGCCAGCAGCCTGCCTTTCTTT

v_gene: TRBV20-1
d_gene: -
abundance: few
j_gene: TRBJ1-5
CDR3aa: CSASTPDQPQHF
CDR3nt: TGCAGTGCTTCTACCCCTGATCAGCCCCAGCATTTT

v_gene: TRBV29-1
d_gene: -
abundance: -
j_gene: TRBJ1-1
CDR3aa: CSVEIAGTGTEAFF
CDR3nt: TGCAGCGTTGAGATTGCTGGGACGGGCACTGAAGCTTTCTTT

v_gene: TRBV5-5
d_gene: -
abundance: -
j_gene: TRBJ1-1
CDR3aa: CASSLSLSAEAFF
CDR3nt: TGTGCCAGCAGCTTATCGTTGTCGGCTGAAGCTTTCTTT

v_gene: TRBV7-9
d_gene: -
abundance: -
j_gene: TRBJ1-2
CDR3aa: CASSRTGYGYTF
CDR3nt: TGTGCCAGCAGCCGGACGGGCTATGGCTACACCTTC

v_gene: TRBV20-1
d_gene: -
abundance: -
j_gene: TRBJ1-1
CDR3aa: CSATPVPGQMNTEAFF
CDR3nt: TGCAGTGCTACCCCGGTCCCAGGACAAATGAACACTGAAGCTTTCTTT

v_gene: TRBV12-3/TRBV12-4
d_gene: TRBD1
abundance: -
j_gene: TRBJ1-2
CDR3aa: CASRRQGGYGYTF
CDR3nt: TGTGCCAGCAGACGACAGGGCGGCTATGGCTACACCTTC

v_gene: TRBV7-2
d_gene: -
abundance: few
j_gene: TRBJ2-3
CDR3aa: CASSTDEDTQYF
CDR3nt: TGTGCCAGCAGCACGGACGAGGATACGCAGTATTTT

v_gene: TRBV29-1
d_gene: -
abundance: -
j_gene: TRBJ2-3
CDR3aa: CSVASRYWADTQYF
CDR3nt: TGCAGCGTCGCTAGCCGCTATTGGGCAGATACGCAGTATTTT

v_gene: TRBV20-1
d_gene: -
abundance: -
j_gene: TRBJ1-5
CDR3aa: CSASGDAGGNQPQHF
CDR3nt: TGCAGTGCTAGCGGGGACGCGGGGGGTAATCAGCCCCAGCATTTT

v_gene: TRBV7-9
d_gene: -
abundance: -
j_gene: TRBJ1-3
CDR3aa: CASGRLPRGHSGNTIYF
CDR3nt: TGTGCCAGCGGACGCCTACCCAGGGGACACTCTGGAAACACCATATATTTT

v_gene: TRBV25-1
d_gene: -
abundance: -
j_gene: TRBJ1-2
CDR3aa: CASSEYPGYGYTF
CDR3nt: TGTGCCAGCAGTGAATATCCCGGTTATGGCTACACCTTC

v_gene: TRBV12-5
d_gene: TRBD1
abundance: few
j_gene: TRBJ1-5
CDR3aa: CASGPRTGAPQHF
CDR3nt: TGTGCTAGTGGTCCTCGGACAGGCGCGCCCCAGCATTTT

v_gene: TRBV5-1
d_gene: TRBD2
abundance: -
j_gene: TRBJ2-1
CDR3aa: CASSPMRTSGGYNEQFF
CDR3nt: TGCGCCAGCAGCCCGATGCGGACTAGCGGGGGTTACAATGAGCAGTTCTTC

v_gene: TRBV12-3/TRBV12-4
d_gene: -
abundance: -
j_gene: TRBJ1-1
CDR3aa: CASSFVNTEAFF
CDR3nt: TGTGCCAGCAGTTTTGTGAACACTGAAGCTTTCTTT

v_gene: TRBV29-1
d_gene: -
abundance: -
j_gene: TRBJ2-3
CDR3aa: CSVEEASTSSTDTQYF
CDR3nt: TGCAGCGTTGAGGAGGCCAGTACCTCGAGCACAGATACGCAGTATTTT

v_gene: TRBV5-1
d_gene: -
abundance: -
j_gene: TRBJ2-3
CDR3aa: CASSLDGGAADTQYF
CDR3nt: TGCGCCAGCAGCTTGGATGGGGGGGCTGCAGATACGCAGTATTTT

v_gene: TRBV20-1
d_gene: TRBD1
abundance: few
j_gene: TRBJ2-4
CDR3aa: CSASPRGNIQYF
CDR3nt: TGCAGTGCTAGTCCCAGGGGGAACATTCAGTACTTC

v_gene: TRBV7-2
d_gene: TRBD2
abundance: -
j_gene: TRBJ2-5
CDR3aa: CASSPWTRTETQYF
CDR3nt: TGTGCCAGCAGCCCCTGGACTAGAACGGAGACCCAGTACTTC

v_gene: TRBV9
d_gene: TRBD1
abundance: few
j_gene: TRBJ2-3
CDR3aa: CASSVIQGTTDTQYF
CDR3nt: TGTGCCAGCAGCGTAATACAGGGGACCACAGATACGCAGTATTTT

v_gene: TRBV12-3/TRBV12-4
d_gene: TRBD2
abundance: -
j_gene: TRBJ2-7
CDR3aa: CASSLLAGVSNEQYF
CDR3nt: TGTGCCAGTAGTTTACTAGCGGGAGTTAGTAACGAGCAGTACTTC

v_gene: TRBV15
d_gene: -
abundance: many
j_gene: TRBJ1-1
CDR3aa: CATRWRGNTEAFF
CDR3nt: TGTGCCACCAGGTGGCGGGGGAACACTGAAGCTTTCTTT

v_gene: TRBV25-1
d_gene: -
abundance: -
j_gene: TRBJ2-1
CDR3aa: CASSDSGSNISYNEQFF
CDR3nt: TGTGCCAGCAGTGATTCGGGAAGTAACATCTCCTACAATGAGCAGTTCTTC

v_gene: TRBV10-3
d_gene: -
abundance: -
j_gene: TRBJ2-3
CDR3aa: CASMGGVASDTQYF
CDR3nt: TGTGCCTCCATGGGGGGAGTGGCCTCAGATACGCAGTATTTT

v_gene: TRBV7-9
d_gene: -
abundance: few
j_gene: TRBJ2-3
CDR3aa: CASSTDLSTDTQYF
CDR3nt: TGTGCCAGCAGCACCGATCTCAGCACAGATACGCAGTATTTT

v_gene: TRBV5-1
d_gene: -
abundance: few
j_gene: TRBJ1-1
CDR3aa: CASSEHRAENTEAFF
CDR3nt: TGCGCCAGCAGCGAGCACAGGGCCGAGAACACTGAAGCTTTCTTT

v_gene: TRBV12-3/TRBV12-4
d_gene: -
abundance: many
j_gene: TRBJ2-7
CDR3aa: CASSPNLFGEQYF
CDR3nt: TGTGCCAGCAGCCCTAACTTATTCGGCGAGCAGTACTTC

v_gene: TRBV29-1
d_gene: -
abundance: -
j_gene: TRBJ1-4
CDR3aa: CSVRTAANEKLFF
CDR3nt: TGCAGCGTTCGAACAGCTGCTAATGAAAAACTGTTTTTT

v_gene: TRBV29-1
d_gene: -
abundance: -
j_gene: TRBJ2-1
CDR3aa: CSVEQGTYNEQFF
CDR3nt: TGCAGCGTTGAACAGGGGACCTACAATGAGCAGTTCTTC

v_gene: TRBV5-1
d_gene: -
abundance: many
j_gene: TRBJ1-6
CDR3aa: CASSLQYNSPLHF
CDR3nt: TGCGCCAGCAGCTTACAGTATAATTCACCCCTCCACTTT

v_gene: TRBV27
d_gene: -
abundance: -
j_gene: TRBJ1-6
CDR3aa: CASSFLGGRDSPLHF
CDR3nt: TGTGCCAGCAGTTTCCTCGGGGGGCGGGATTCACCCCTCCACTTT

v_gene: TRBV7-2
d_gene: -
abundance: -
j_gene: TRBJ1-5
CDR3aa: CASSYLWASQPQHF
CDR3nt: TGTGCCAGCAGCTATCTCTGGGCAAGCCAGCCCCAGCATTTT

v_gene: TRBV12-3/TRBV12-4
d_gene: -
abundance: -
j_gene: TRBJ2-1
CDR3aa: CASSLGAGQFF
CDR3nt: TGTGCCAGCAGTTTAGGGGCCGGGCAGTTCTTC